This TCR beta chain was found in a study of blood T cells in healthy people across ages. Per germline, CDR1 SGHAT and CDR2 FQNNGV. This CDR3 has 15 residues. Germline trimming cut 4 bases from V and 1 base from J; bases unmatched to any gene: 4. PCR was performed a second time for about 7 to 11 cycles using a sample-barcoded 5' primer and a J-beta primer mix. TCRdb passed the 5' RACE reads through MiXCR, listing each CDR3 protein once. The table has about 670,000 distinct CDR3 sequences, 40% to 45% seen once; the top ten hold roughly 30%. What was sequenced was blood. The chain is built from TRBV11-2 and TRBJ2-1; 7 nucleotides line up with TRBD1. This receptor was identified in a man older than 75 in good health. The CDR3 region is CASSSGTASYNEQFF. CDR3 in DNA: TGTGCCAGCAGCTCCGGGACAGCTTCCTACAATGAGCAGTTCTTC.